This T cell receptor (beta chain) was sequenced in a study of CD8 T cells in ankylosing spondylitis. The germline CDR1 and CDR2 sequences are KGHSH and LQKENI. The CDR3 totals 13 residues. The V gene lost 6 bases and the J gene lost 0 bases, with 8 bases spanning the gap. TCRdb called the 5' RACE reads again in MiXCR, with one record for every CDR3 protein. The data contain more than 30,000 distinct CDR3 sequences, 11% of them singletons. The sequenced material came from synovial fluid, either unsorted or a sorted T cell fraction (not recorded which). The clonotype originates from a male donor with ankylosing spondylitis. The gene calls are TRBV18 and TRBJ1-1; D remains unclear. The CDR3 spells CASSGSLNTEAFF. The CDR3 region has the DNA TGTGCCAGCTCGGGGTCGCTGAACACTGAAGCTTTCTTT.